These 28 T cell receptor beta chains were sequenced from one sample in a study of CD8+ T cells in alopecia areata. The sample's treatment: oral pan-JAK inhibitor, 5-10 mg twice daily. Extracted from the samples, RNA was reverse transcribed into cDNA to serve as the sequencing template. TCRdb keeps only in-frame clones here, not all; method: immunoSEQ multiplex PCR. Here the sample spans approximately 150,000 clones, less than 70% being singletons. The sequenced sample was CD4+ T cells sorted from blood, obtained at week 24, from a patient treated with tofacitinib. These receptors were obtained from a human donor with alopecia areata.

This chain joins TRBV11-2 and TRBJ2-5; TRBD2 aligns across 15 bases. This CDR3 is built from 16 residues. Per the germline V gene, CDR1 is SGHAT and CDR2 is FQNNGV. V lost 5 bases and J lost 3; bases outside the gene matches: 4. The CDR3 DNA reads as TGTGCCAGCAGCCCTGGGACTAGCGGGGGGAAAGAGACCCAGTACTTC. It translates to CASSPGTSGGKETQYF.

J is TRBJ1-2 and V is TRBV6-6; D is undetermined. Per germline, CDR1 MNHNY and CDR2 SVGAGI (reference sequence). Between the trimmed V and J ends, which lost 0 bases and 8 bases, there was a span of 10 bases. The CDR3 loop spans 13 amino acids. The CDR3 sequence: CASSYSGRKGYTF. CDR3 coding DNA: TGTGCCAGCAGTTACTCAGGGCGCAAAGGCTACACCTTC.

This chain links TRBV27 with TRBJ1-2, with D possibly being TRBD1 (6 bases). With 6 bases removed from V and 7 bases from J, the gap between germline ends came to 18 bases. The CDR3 is 14 residues long. Germline CDR1 MNHEY, CDR2 SMNVEV (reference sequence). The CDR3 DNA reads as TGTGCCAGCAGCCAGAGGAGGGACATCTCTGGCTACACCTTC. The encoded protein is CASSQRRDISGYTF.

The chain combines TRBV18 with TRBJ2-2, with TRBD1 matching 7 bases. V shed 3 bases and J 4 bases; nucleotides not matched to a gene: 5. Germline CDR1 is KGHSH and CDR2 is LQKENI. The CDR3 has 15 amino acids. The CDR3 DNA follows: TGTGCCAGCTCACCGCCTGACAGGGTCACCGGGGAGCTGTTTTTT. It specifies CASSPPDRVTGELFF.

A few counts support this clone. The chain has TRBV4-2 and TRBJ2-2; possibly TRBD1 for D (5 bases). Germline lookup yields CDR1 LGHNA and CDR2 YNFKEQ. CDR3 size: 15 residues. Between the trimmed V and J ends, which lost 2 bases and 6 bases, there was a span of 13 bases. The chain's CDR3 is CASSQLWGDAGELFF. CDR3 bases: TGTGCCAGCAGCCAACTCTGGGGCGACGCCGGGGAGCTGTTTTTT.

Worth noting for this clone: Other DNA sequences in the same sample also yield this CDR3. The chain has TRBV5-1 and TRBJ2-3; D is uncertain. CDR1 and CDR2 from the germline V gene are SGHRS and YFSETQ. The CDR3 runs to 13 residues. Trimming left V 0 bases short and J 2 bases short, with 4 bases between. The CDR3 region is CASSLEVTDTQYF. CDR3 bases: TGCGCCAGCAGCTTGGAAGTCACAGATACGCAGTATTTT.

Here the CDR3 DNA reads TGTGCCAGACGGGACAGGGGGCTCGAGCAGTACTTC. This sequence encodes CARRDRGLEQYF. V is TRBV6-5 and J is TRBJ2-7; 12 nucleotides match TRBD1. The V segment lost 9 bases and the J segment 6 bases; nucleotides outside the gene matches: 3. The CDR3 runs 12 residues. The germline V gene has CDR1 MNHEY and CDR2 SVGAGI.

The CDR3 is CSVVRGGRNTEAFF. The CDR3 nucleotides read TGCAGCGTCGTACGGGGAGGGAGGAACACTGAAGCTTTCTTT. The chain has TRBV29-1 and TRBJ1-1; D not resolved. The CDR3 spans 14 residues. Trimming removed 6 bases from V and 1 base from J, with 15 bases in between. CDR1 SQVTM and CDR2 ANQGSEA come from the germline V gene.

This clone was counted a single time. The chain has TRBV18 and TRBJ2-2; no clear D. V was cut by 2 bases and J by 6 bases, with 4 bases left in between. The CDR3 loop spans 12 amino acids. In germline, CDR1 is KGHSH, CDR2 LQKENI. The CDR3, as DNA: TGTGCCAGCTCACCAGGGCCCGGGGAGCTGTTTTTT. Translation gives CASSPGPGELFF.

This clone was recorded a few times. This chain joins TRBV29-1 and TRBJ2-2; 9 bases align to TRBD2. The CDR3 has 17 amino acids. In germline, CDR1 is SQVTM, CDR2 ANQGSEA. V gave up 0 bases and J gave up 5 bases; unmatched junction bases: 10. The CDR3 region is CSVEDQGTSQETGELFF. The CDR3 nucleotides are TGCAGCGTTGAAGATCAGGGGACTAGCCAGGAAACCGGGGAGCTGTTTTTT.

This clone was observed a few times. The sample carries other DNA sequences with the same CDR3. The J gene is TRBJ2-6, the V gene TRBV29-1, with D possibly being TRBD2 (6 bases). Per the germline V gene, CDR1 is SQVTM and CDR2 is ANQGSEA. The CDR3 consists of 13 residues. V gave up 6 bases and J gave up 0 bases, with 6 bases separating them. CDR3 sequence: CSVGSSGANVLTF. DNA of the CDR3: TGCAGCGTCGGGAGCTCTGGGGCCAACGTCCTGACTTTC.

This sequence joins TRBV4-1 and TRBJ2-5; D remains unclear. The germline V and J ends were trimmed by 1 base and 2 bases, with 11 bases remaining between them. This CDR3 has 15 amino acids. Germline CDR1 is MGHRA and CDR2 is YSYEKL. The chain's CDR3 is CASSQAGNKQETQYF. CDR3 DNA: TGCGCCAGCAGCCAAGCGGGCAACAAGCAAGAGACCCAGTACTTC.

The gene calls are TRBV11-3 and TRBJ2-3, with a tentative D call TRBD1 (5 bases). The CDR3 has 18 amino acids. Germline CDR1 is SGHNT and CDR2 is YENEEA. Trimming stripped 5 bases from V and 7 bases from J, with 28 bases between. The CDR3, as DNA: TGTGCCAGCAGCGCAGAAGCAGGGAAATCCCCCCTAAGTAATACGCAGTATTTT. The encoded protein is CASSAEAGKSPLSNTQYF.

This clone appeared a few times. The chain is built from TRBV11-3 and TRBJ2-3; 11 bases line up with TRBD1. Germline CDR1 is SGHNT and CDR2 is YENEEA. Trimming at V came to 5 bases and at J to 5 bases, leaving 9 bases not matched to a gene. This CDR3 contains 16 residues. Written as DNA, the CDR3 is TGTGCCAGCAGCGCACACACCGGGACAGGGGGAGATACGCAGTATTTT. Its protein product is CASSAHTGTGGDTQYF. Full variable domain (rest looked up from reference TRBV11-3 and TRBJ2-3): EAGVVQSPRYKIIEKKQPVAFWCNPISGHNTLYWYLQNLGQGPELLIRYENEEAVDDSQLPKDRFSAERLKGVDSTLKIQPAELGDSAVYLCASSAHTGTGGDTQYFGPGTRLTVL.

The chain links TRBV29-1 to TRBJ1-1, with 7 bases that match TRBD1. The CDR3 length is 14 residues. The V gene end was trimmed by 7 bases and the J gene end by 3 bases; junction bases not matched to a gene: 11. Germline V gene data show CDR1 as SQVTM and CDR2 as ANQGSEA. The CDR3 spells CSGHDRARDTEAFF. CDR3 DNA sequence: TGCAGCGGACACGACAGGGCACGGGACACTGAAGCTTTCTTT.

The J gene is TRBJ2-3, the V gene TRBV11-2, with 7 bases lining up with TRBD1. The germline gives CDR1 SGHAT, CDR2 FQNNGV. The ends lost 5 bases at V and 0 bases at J; junction bases unmatched: 5. The CDR3 covers 15 residues. The CDR3 here is CASSPDRASTDTQYF. The CDR3 DNA reads TGTGCCAGCAGCCCAGACAGGGCCAGCACAGATACGCAGTATTTT.

This chain links TRBV29-1 with TRBJ1-4; TRBD1 is a possible D gene (6 bases). Looked up from germline, CDR1 is SQVTM and CDR2 is ANQGSEA. This CDR3 has 14 residues. The ends were cut back, 3 bases at V and 4 bases at J, with 12 bases in the middle. CDR3 region: CSVDLGRGNEKLFF. DNA of the CDR3: TGCAGCGTTGATTTGGGCAGGGGTAATGAAAAACTGTTTTTT.

The chain carries TRBV19 and TRBJ2-2; no definite D call. The germline CDR1 and CDR2 sequences are LNHDA and SQIVND (reference sequence). V was pared by 3 bases and J by 3 bases, with 11 bases between. The CDR3 runs to 15 residues. The CDR3 region has the DNA TGTGCCAGTAGTATCCTTGAGAAGGACACCGGGGAGCTGTTTTTT. Translated, it gives CASSILEKDTGELFF.

The chain is built from TRBV5-4 and TRBJ2-5; no reliable D call. Germline values: CDR1 SGHNT, CDR2 YYREEE (reference sequence). The CDR3 spans 13 residues. Between the trimmed V and J ends, which lost 3 bases and 4 bases, there was a span of 10 bases. The CDR3 sequence is CASSWTAGETQYF. CDR3 bases: TGTGCCAGCAGCTGGACCGCAGGAGAGACCCAGTACTTC.

In this sample, this clone turned up a few times. The chain recombines TRBV5-1 with TRBJ2-7; TRBD1 matches at 7 bases. There are 14 residues in the CDR3. The V segment lost 4 bases and the J segment 5 bases; nucleotides outside the gene matches: 9. CDR1 is SGHRS, CDR2 YFSETQ, per germline. CDR3 in amino acids: CASSPGQAQHEQYF. CDR3 nucleotides: TGCGCCAGCAGCCCCGGACAGGCCCAGCACGAGCAGTACTTC.

On this clone itself: Relative to the germline gene, one junction end is altered; a read error may explain this. This chain connects TRBV7-9 to TRBJ2-7; 10 bases fit TRBD2. The germline CDR1 and CDR2 sequences are SEHNR and FQNEAQ (reference sequence). The CDR3 covers 13 residues. CDR3 region: CASSPELAGRPSF. Written as DNA, the CDR3 is TGTGCCAGCAGCCCAGAACTAGCGGGGCGCCCGAGCTTC.

This clone was observed a few times. This chain uses TRBV4-1 with TRBJ2-7, with 12 nucleotides matching TRBD1. Germline CDR1 and CDR2: MGHRA and YSYEKL. The CDR3 length is 15 residues. The ends lost 3 bases at V and 6 bases at J; junction bases unmatched: 6. CDR3 sequence reads: CASSQAGQGAGEQYF. CDR3 bases: TGCGCCAGCAGCCAGGCGGGACAGGGGGCGGGCGAGCAGTACTTC.

The J gene is TRBJ1-1, the V gene TRBV5-6; the D gene is possibly TRBD1 (5 bases). Trimming removed 3 bases from V and 4 bases from J, with 19 bases in between. CDR3 length: 16 residues. Germline V gene data show CDR1 as SGHDT and CDR2 as YYEEEE. CDR3 amino acids: CASSSRGMGWGTEAFF. The CDR3 bases are TGTGCCAGCAGCTCAAGGGGAATGGGTTGGGGCACTGAAGCTTTCTTT.

The V call is TRBV29-1, the J call TRBJ1-2, with D unresolved. Deletions cut 6 bases from V and 2 bases from J, with 19 bases between. Germline CDR1 is SQVTM and CDR2 is ANQGSEA. The CDR3 covers 15 residues. CDR3 nucleotides: TGCAGCGTAAACCTCGACACCGAACCCAACTATGGCTACACCTTC. Translation gives CSVNLDTEPNYGYTF.

The genes are TRBV29-1 and TRBJ2-4, with D perhaps matching TRBD1 or TRBD2 (5 bases each). The CDR3 is made up of 11 amino acids. The V end lost 7 bases, the J end lost 8 bases, and 12 bases lay between the germline ends. Germline values: CDR1 SQVTM, CDR2 ANQGSEA. CDR3 sequence: CSGRQGDIQYF. CDR3 nucleotides: TGCAGCGGCCGGCAGGGAGACATTCAGTACTTC.

The V call is TRBV14, the J call TRBJ2-1; D remains ambiguous. V was shortened by 0 bases and J by 4 bases, with 19 bases between the two germline ends. Germline V CDR1 and CDR2: SGHDN, FVKESK. The CDR3 has 18 residues. The CDR3 DNA is TGTGCCAGCAGCCAAGAAGGGTTCGTTGGGCGTAGGTACAATGAGCAGTTCTTC. This codes for CASSQEGFVGRRYNEQFF.

A single count supports this clone. The chain has TRBV7-2 and TRBJ1-1, with TRBD1 as a possible D gene (5 bases). The V end was cut by 5 bases, the J end by 3 bases, with 10 bases between. From germline, CDR1 is SGHTA and CDR2 FQGNSA. The CDR3 covers 13 residues. The CDR3 coding sequence is TGTGCCAGCAGCAAGGGGTCTGACACTGAAGCTTTCTTT. Translating gives CASSKGSDTEAFF.

This clone was seen only a few times. V and J are TRBV30 and TRBJ2-7, with 11 bases identical to TRBD2. V was pared by 0 bases and J by 6 bases, with 4 bases of the junction left unmatched. This CDR3 region has 14 residues. Germline V gene lookup returns CDR1 GTSNPN and CDR2 SVGIG (reference sequence). CDR3 nucleotides: TGTGCCTGGAGTGTAACTAGCGGGGGATCCGAGCAGTACTTC. Its translation: CAWSVTSGGSEQYF.